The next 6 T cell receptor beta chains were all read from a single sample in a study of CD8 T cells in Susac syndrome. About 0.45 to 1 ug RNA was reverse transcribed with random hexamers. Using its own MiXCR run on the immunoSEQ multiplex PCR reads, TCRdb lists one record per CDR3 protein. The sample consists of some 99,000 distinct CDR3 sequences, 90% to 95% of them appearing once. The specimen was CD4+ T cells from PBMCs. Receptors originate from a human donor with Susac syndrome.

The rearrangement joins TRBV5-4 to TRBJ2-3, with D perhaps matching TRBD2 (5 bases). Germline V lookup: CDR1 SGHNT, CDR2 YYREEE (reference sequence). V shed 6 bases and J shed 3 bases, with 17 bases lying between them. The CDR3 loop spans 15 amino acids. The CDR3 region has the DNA TGTGCCAGCACCGGCTACGGGATAGATACAGATACGCAGTATTTT. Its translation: CASTGYGIDTDTQYF. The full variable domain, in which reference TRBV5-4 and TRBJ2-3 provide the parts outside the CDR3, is ETGVTQSPTHLIKTRGQQVTLRCSSQSGHNTVSWYQQALGQGPQFIFQYYREEENGRGNFPPRFSGLQFPNYSSELNVNALELDDSALYLCASTGYGIDTDTQYFGPGTRLTVL.

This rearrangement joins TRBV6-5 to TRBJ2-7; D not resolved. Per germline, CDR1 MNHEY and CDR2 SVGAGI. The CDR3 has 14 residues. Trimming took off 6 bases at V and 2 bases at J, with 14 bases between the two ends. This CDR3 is CASSRPVPPYEQYF. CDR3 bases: TGTGCCAGCAGCAGGCCCGTTCCCCCCTACGAGCAGTACTTC.

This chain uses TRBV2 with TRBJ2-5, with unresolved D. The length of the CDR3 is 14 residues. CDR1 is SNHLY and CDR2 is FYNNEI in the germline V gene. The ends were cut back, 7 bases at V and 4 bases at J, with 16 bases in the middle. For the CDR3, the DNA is TGTGCCAGCATGAGGCCAGTCACCCCAGAGACCCAGTACTTC. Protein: CASMRPVTPETQYF. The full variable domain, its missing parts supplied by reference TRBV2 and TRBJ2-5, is EPEVTQTPSHQVTQMGQEVILRCVPISNHLYFYWYRQILGQKVEFLVSFYNNEISEKSEIFDDQFSVERPDGSNFTLKIRSTKLEDSAMYFCASMRPVTPETQYFGPGTRLLVL.

CDR3 DNA: TGTGCCAGCCTTGGGACTAATGAAAAACTGTTTTTT. Translation: CASLGTNEKLFF. The chain joins TRBV2 to TRBJ1-4; D is uncertain. The ends were cut back, 8 bases at V and 2 bases at J, with 6 bases in the middle. The CDR3 length is 12 residues. Per the germline V gene, CDR1 is SNHLY and CDR2 is FYNNEI.

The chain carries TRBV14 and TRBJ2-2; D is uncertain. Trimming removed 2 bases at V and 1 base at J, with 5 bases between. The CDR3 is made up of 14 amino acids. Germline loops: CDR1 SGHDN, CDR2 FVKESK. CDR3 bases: TGTGCCAGCAGCCAATTTAAGAACACCGGGGAGCTGTTTTTT. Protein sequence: CASSQFKNTGELFF. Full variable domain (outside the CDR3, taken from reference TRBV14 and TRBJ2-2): EAGVTQFPSHSVIEKGQTVTLRCDPISGHDNLYWYRRVMGKEIKFLLHFVKESKQDESGMPNNRFLAERTGGTYSTLKVQPAELEDSGVYFCASSQFKNTGELFFGEGSRLTVL.

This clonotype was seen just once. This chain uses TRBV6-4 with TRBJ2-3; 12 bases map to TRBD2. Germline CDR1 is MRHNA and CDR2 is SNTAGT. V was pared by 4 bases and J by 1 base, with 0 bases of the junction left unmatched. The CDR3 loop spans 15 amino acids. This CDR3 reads CASSGTSGGTDTQYF. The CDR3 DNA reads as TGTGCCAGCAGTGGGACTAGCGGGGGCACAGATACGCAGTATTTT.